A selection of T cell receptor beta chains follows, all from one sample in a study of OX40 agonist ivuxolimab in advanced cancers. Assay: immunoSEQ multiplex PCR; the TCRdb copy retains only in-frame clones and omits some. The data hold approximately 63,000 clones, with more than 65% observed a single time. Material: CD4+ or CD8+ T cells sorted from blood, obtained in a trial of the OX40 agonist ivuxolimab. The receptor set was obtained from an adult with an advanced solid tumor such as melanoma, head and neck, liver or kidney cancer. Each CDR3 is given with its conserved first and last residue. A D gene is named only where the DNA matches it firmly. Clone size is not always given. Where it is, it says once, few, many or a class for expanded clones.

>TRBV18|NA|TRBJ2-7|NA
TGTGCCAGCTCCCAAACCTTCGAAAAAGGGTCCGAGCAGTACTTC
CASSQTFEKGSEQYF
>TRBV7-9|NA|TRBJ1-4|few
TGTGCCAGCAGCGATGCCCCACTTTCAACTAATGAAAAACTGTTTTTT
CASSDAPLSTNEKLFF
>TRBV27|NA|TRBJ1-6|once
TGTGCCAGCAGACAACGTTCCTGGGGGGAGACCTCCTATAATTCACCCCTCCACTTT
CASRQRSWGETSYNSPLHF
>TRBV7-9|TRBD1|TRBJ1-1|NA
TGTGCCAGCAGCAAACAGGGGTCGAACACTGAAGCTTTCTTT
CASSKQGSNTEAFF
>TRBV7-3|NA|TRBJ2-2|NA
TGTGCCAGCAGCAGACACACCGGGGAGCTGTTTTTT
CASSRHTGELFF
>TRBV5-4|NA|TRBJ2-5|NA
TGTGCCAGCAGCTCTTGGGGGGCCGAGGAGACCCAGTACTTC
CASSSWGAEETQYF
>TRBV19|TRBD1|TRBJ1-4|NA
TGTGCCAGTAGTATAGATCGGGACAGCACCTCAACTAATGAAAAACTGTTTTTT
CASSIDRDSTSTNEKLFF
>TRBV27|TRBD1|TRBJ2-7|NA
TGTGCCAGCAGTTTTTGGGGACAGGGCGAGGGCGAGCAGTACTTC
CASSFWGQGEGEQYF
>TRBV11-2|NA|TRBJ2-5|NA
TGTGCCAGCAGCTTCCGACAATGGGGGGCCCAAGAGACCCAGTACTTC
CASSFRQWGAQETQYF
>TRBV11-1|NA|TRBJ1-2|NA
TGTGCCAGCAGCCGAGGGAACTATGGCTACACCTTC
CASSRGNYGYTF
>TRBV27|TRBD2|TRBJ2-7|NA
TGTGCCAGCAGTTCCCAGGGCCTAGCGGGCGGGCAGTACTTC
CASSSQGLAGGQYF
>TRBV27|NA|TRBJ1-5|NA
TGTGCCAGCAGTTTATCGTCAGGGCGGTCAAATCAGCCCCAGCATTTT
CASSLSSGRSNQPQHF
>TRBV6-5|TRBD1|TRBJ2-1|NA
TGTGCCAGCAGTTACGCGGACAGGAGCTCCTACAATGAGCAGTTCTTC
CASSYADRSSYNEQFF
>TRBV5-4|NA|TRBJ2-3|once
TGTGCCAGCAGCTTCCCGGGTAGCCGGGGCACAGATACGCAGTATTTT
CASSFPGSRGTDTQYF
>TRBV19|NA|TRBJ1-6|NA
TGTGCCAGTAGCTGGGGACCCTATAATTCACCCCTCCACTTT
CASSWGPYNSPLHF
>TRBV5-1|NA|TRBJ1-4|few
TGCGCCAGCAGCTTGGCTGGGGGCTATGAAAAACTGTTTTTT
CASSLAGGYEKLFF
>TRBV5-8|NA|TRBJ2-1|NA
TGTGCCAGCAGCTTGGACTCCGTAGCGACGTACAATGAGCAGTTCTTC
CASSLDSVATYNEQFF
>TRBV6-5|TRBD1|TRBJ2-7|NA
TGTGCCAGCAGTTACGGGACAGGCGTCAACGAGCAGTACTTC
CASSYGTGVNEQYF
>TRBV9|NA|TRBJ2-6|NA
TGTGCCAGCAGAGCCTCTGGGGCCAACGTCCTGACTTTC
CASRASGANVLTF
>TRBV7-6|NA|TRBJ2-7|once
TGTGCCAGCAGCGAAAGGACAGAGGGTGGGGACGAGCAGTACTTC
CASSERTEGGDEQYF
>TRBV5-6|NA|TRBJ1-1|NA
TGTGCCAGCAGCCCTAACGGGCGGATGAACACTGAAGCTTTCTTT
CASSPNGRMNTEAFF
>TRBV11-3|NA|TRBJ2-2|once
TGTGCCAGCAGCCCCGTCAAAACGAACACCGGGGAGCTGTTTTTT
CASSPVKTNTGELFF
>TRBV27|TRBD2|TRBJ2-3|NA
TGTGCCAGCAGTTTAATTAATACTAGCGGGAGGGGGGGCACAGATACGCAGTATTTT
CASSLINTSGRGGTDTQYF
>TRBV14|TRBD1|TRBJ2-2|NA
TGTGCCAGCAGCCAGACTCAGACAGGGGTCGCACCTAGGACCGGGGAGCTGTTTTTT
CASSQTQTGVAPRTGELFF
>TRBV20-1|NA|TRBJ1-1|few
TGCAGTGCTAGGAGGGCAGAGGAAGCTTTCTTT
CSARRAEEAFF
>TRBV10-3|NA|TRBJ2-1|NA
TGTGCCATCAGTGAAGGCCAAGGGAGGTCCTACAATGAGCAGTTCTTC
CAISEGQGRSYNEQFF
>TRBV6-5|NA|TRBJ1-2|NA
TGTGCCAGCAGTTACTCGACCCTCGGGTTGGACTATGGCTACACCTTC
CASSYSTLGLDYGYTF
>TRBV28|NA|TRBJ2-2|few
TGTGCCAGCAGTCCGTCCGACATCCCCTACGCGGCGAACACCGGGGAGCTGTTTTTT
CASSPSDIPYAANTGELFF
>TRBV9|NA|TRBJ2-1|NA
TGTGCCAGCAGCGTAGACGGGGGGCCGAGGAATGAGCAGTTCTTC
CASSVDGGPRNEQFF
>TRBV20-1|NA|TRBJ2-5|once
TGCAGTGCCCTAAGGCAGACCCAGTACTTC
CSALRQTQYF
>TRBV6-5|TRBD2|TRBJ2-1|NA
TGTGCCTCCATGGCGGGGGATAGCTATTACAATGAGCAGTTCTTC
CASMAGDSYYNEQFF
>TRBV18|NA|TRBJ2-5|NA
TGTGCCAGCTCACCCCTCGGGGAGACCCAGTACTTC
CASSPLGETQYF
>TRBV19|NA|TRBJ2-5|once
TGTGCCAGTAGCGGGGGGCCCCAGCGGACCCAGTACTTC
CASSGGPQRTQYF
>TRBV29-1|TRBD2|TRBJ2-1|NA
TGCAGCGTTGGACTAGCGGAAGGGCAGTTCTTC
CSVGLAEGQFF
>TRBV6-1|NA|TRBJ2-7|NA
TGTGCCAGCAGTGCTTCGGCGATAGGGTCAGAAAGCTCCTACGAGCAGTACTTC
CASSASAIGSESSYEQYF
>TRBV5-6|NA|TRBJ1-3|NA
TGTGCCAGCAGCCACCGGGACGCTCTCCCTCTTGGAAACACCATATATTTT
CASSHRDALPLGNTIYF
>TRBV7-2|NA|TRBJ1-1|NA
TGTGCCAGCAGCTTCACAGGGAACACTGAAGCTTTCTTT
CASSFTGNTEAFF
>TRBV11-2|NA|TRBJ1-1|few
TGTGCCAGCAGCCTGAACGCCGGAAACACTGAAGCTTTCTTT
CASSLNAGNTEAFF
>TRBV7-2|TRBD2|TRBJ2-3|NA
TGTGCCAGCAGCTTAGCGAGGACTAGCGGGGGGGCGAATACGCAGTATTTT
CASSLARTSGGANTQYF
>TRBV7-8|NA|TRBJ2-1|NA
TGTGCCAGCAGCTTAGAGCTCTACAATGAGCAGTTCTTC
CASSLELYNEQFF
>TRBV19|NA|TRBJ2-2|NA
TGTGCCAGTAGTATAGGGTTTGGGCAGGGGCGTATCGGGGAGCTGTTTTTT
CASSIGFGQGRIGELFF
>TRBV4-1|NA|TRBJ2-2|NA
TGCGCCAGCAGCCAAGAAGGGGTCACCGGGGAGCTGTTTTTT
CASSQEGVTGELFF